A selection of T cell receptor beta chains follows, all from one sample in a study of shared T cell receptors in the human thymus. Profiling relied on immunoSEQ multiplex PCR, and the TCRdb table lists in-frame clones only, not all of them. Of a few hundred thousand clones listed, about 95% are singletons. Sequences were obtained from thymocytes. The receptors here all came from a human donor. Each CDR3 is given with its conserved first and last residue. The D gene is left open where the match is weak. The size entry is marked missing in some rows and otherwise reads once, few, many or a size class.

clone size: once
V gene: TRBV28
J gene: TRBJ2-7
D gene: TRBD2
CDR3 DNA: TGTGCCAGCAGTTTCGGCAGTCCCGGGACTAGCGGGGGGCAATACTACGAGCAGTACTTC
CDR3 protein: CASSFGSPGTSGGQYYEQYF

clone size: NA
V gene: TRBV7-6
J gene: TRBJ2-3
D gene: TRBD2
CDR3 DNA: TGTGCCAGCAGCTTAAGTATTACTAGCGGCCCCACAGATACGCAGTATTTT
CDR3 protein: CASSLSITSGPTDTQYF

clone size: NA
V gene: TRBV5-5
J gene: TRBJ2-7
D gene: NA
CDR3 DNA: TGTGCCAGCAGATATTGGGGCAGCTCCTACGAGCAGTACTTC
CDR3 protein: CASRYWGSSYEQYF

clone size: NA
V gene: TRBV10-2
J gene: TRBJ2-5
D gene: NA
CDR3 DNA: TGCGCCAGCAGTGAGCGGTGGCGGAGGGCCCAGTACTTC
CDR3 protein: CASSERWRRAQYF

clone size: NA
V gene: TRBV28
J gene: TRBJ1-2
D gene: NA
CDR3 DNA: TGTGCCAGTTCTTCCAGGGTGGGTGGCTACACCTTC
CDR3 protein: CASSSRVGGYTF

clone size: NA
V gene: TRBV28
J gene: TRBJ2-1
D gene: NA
CDR3 DNA: TGTGCCAGCAGCCCGGGTTGGGGGAGAACCTACAATGAGCAGTTCTTC
CDR3 protein: CASSPGWGRTYNEQFF

clone size: NA
V gene: TRBV10-2
J gene: TRBJ2-1
D gene: TRBD2
CDR3 DNA: TGCGCCAGCACCCGATCCGGGGCGGGAGGCGGAAATGAGCAGTTCTTC
CDR3 protein: CASTRSGAGGGNEQFF

clone size: NA
V gene: TRBV2
J gene: TRBJ2-1
D gene: TRBD2
CDR3 DNA: TGTGCCAGAGGACTAGCGGACAATGAGCAGTTCTTC
CDR3 protein: CARGLADNEQFF

clone size: NA
V gene: TRBV15
J gene: TRBJ2-5
D gene: NA
CDR3 DNA: TGTGCCACCAGCAGACAGGGAATCTTCCAAGAGACCCAGTACTTC
CDR3 protein: CATSRQGIFQETQYF

clone size: NA
V gene: TRBV28
J gene: TRBJ2-3
D gene: NA
CDR3 DNA: TGTGCCAGCAGCCGAACTGGGCGCGATACGCAGTATTTT
CDR3 protein: CASSRTGRDTQYF

clone size: NA
V gene: TRBV27
J gene: TRBJ2-3
D gene: TRBD1
CDR3 DNA: TGTGCCAGCAGTTCCCCCCCCGACAGGGGAGGTACGCAGTATTTT
CDR3 protein: CASSSPPDRGGTQYF

clone size: NA
V gene: TRBV2
J gene: TRBJ2-5
D gene: TRBD2
CDR3 DNA: TGTGCCAGCAGTATGAAGCTAGCGGGAGTCATGGGTTTGGAGACCCAGTACTTC
CDR3 protein: CASSMKLAGVMGLETQYF

clone size: few
V gene: TRBV30
J gene: TRBJ2-1
D gene: TRBD2
CDR3 DNA: TGTGCCTGGACCCGGACTAGCGGGGATCACAATGAGCAGTTCTTC
CDR3 protein: CAWTRTSGDHNEQFF

clone size: NA
V gene: TRBV7-7
J gene: TRBJ2-3
D gene: NA
CDR3 DNA: TGTGCTAGCAGGCCCCGAAGGGCCGGAGATACGCAGTATTTT
CDR3 protein: CASRPRRAGDTQYF

clone size: NA
V gene: TRBV4-1
J gene: TRBJ2-3
D gene: NA
CDR3 DNA: TGCGCCAGCAGCCAAGACCCCCCGGGGGGAGGGCCGAGGGGGTCGACAGATACGCAGTATTTT
CDR3 protein: CASSQDPPGGGPRGSTDTQYF

clone size: NA
V gene: TRBV28
J gene: TRBJ2-1
D gene: NA
CDR3 DNA: TGTGCCAGCAGTCCCAGCGGGAATGAGCAGTTCTTC
CDR3 protein: CASSPSGNEQFF